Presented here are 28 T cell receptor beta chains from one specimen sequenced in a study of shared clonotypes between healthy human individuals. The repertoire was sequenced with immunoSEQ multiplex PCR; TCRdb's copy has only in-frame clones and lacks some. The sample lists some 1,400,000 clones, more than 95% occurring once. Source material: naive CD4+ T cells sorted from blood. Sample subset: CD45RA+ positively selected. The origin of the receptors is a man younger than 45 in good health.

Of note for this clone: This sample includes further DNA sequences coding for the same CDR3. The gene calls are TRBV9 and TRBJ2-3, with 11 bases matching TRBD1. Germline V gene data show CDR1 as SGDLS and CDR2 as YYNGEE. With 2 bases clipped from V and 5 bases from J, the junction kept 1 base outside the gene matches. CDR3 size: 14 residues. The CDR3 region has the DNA TGTGCCAGCAGCGTGGGGACAGGGGGAGATACGCAGTATTTT. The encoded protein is CASSVGTGGDTQYF.

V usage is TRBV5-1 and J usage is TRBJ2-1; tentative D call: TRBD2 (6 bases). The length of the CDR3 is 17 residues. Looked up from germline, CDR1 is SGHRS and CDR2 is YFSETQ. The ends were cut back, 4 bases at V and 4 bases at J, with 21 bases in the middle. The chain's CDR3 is CASSRGDSVGLYNEQFF. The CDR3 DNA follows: TGCGCCAGCAGCCGAGGGGACTCAGTGGGACTGTACAATGAGCAGTTCTTC.

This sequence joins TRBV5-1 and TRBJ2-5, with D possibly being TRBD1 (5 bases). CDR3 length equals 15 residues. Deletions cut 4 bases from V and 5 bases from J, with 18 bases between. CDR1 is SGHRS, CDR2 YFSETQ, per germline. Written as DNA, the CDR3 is TGCGCCAGCAGCGCCAACCCAGGGATCGGCGAGACCCAGTACTTC. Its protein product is CASSANPGIGETQYF.

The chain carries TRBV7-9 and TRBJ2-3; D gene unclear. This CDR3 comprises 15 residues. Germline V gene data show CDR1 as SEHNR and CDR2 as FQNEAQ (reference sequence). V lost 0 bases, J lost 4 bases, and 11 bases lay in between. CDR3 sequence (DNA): TGTGCCAGCAGCTTAGCGGGTAAAAGGGCAGATACGCAGTATTTT. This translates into CASSLAGKRADTQYF. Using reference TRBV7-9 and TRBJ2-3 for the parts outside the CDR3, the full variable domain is DTGVSQNPRHKITKRGQNVTFRCDPISEHNRLYWYRQTLGQGPEFLTYFQNEAQLEKSRLLSDRFSAERPKGSFSTLEIQRTEQGDSAMYLCASSLAGKRADTQYFGPGTRLTVL.

CDR3 region: CASSFPRTSGRSNTGELFF. CDR3 nucleotides: TGTGCCAGTAGTTTCCCACGGACTAGCGGGAGGTCGAACACCGGGGAGCTGTTTTTT. The chain has TRBV19 and TRBJ2-2; TRBD2 agrees at 14 bases. The CDR3 totals 19 residues. The V segment lost 5 bases and the J segment 0 bases; nucleotides outside the gene matches: 8. Germline loops: CDR1 LNHDA, CDR2 SQIVND (reference sequence).

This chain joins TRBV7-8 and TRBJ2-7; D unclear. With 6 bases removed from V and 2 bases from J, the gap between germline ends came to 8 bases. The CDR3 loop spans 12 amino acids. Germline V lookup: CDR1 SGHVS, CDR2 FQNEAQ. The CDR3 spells CASSFAAYEQYF. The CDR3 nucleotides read TGTGCCAGCAGTTTTGCAGCCTACGAGCAGTACTTC.

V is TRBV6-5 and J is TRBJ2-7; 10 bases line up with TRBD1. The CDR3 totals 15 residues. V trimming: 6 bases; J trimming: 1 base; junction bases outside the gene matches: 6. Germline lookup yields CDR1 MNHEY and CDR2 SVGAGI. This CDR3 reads CASSDDRGPSYEQYF. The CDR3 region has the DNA TGTGCCAGCAGCGACGACAGGGGGCCTTCCTACGAGCAGTACTTC.

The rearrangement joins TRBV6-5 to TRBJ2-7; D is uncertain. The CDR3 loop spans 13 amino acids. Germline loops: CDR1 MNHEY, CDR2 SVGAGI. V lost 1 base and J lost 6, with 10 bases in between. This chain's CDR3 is CASSYLSAAEQYF. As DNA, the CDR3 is TGTGCCAGCAGTTACTTATCGGCGGCCGAGCAGTACTTC.

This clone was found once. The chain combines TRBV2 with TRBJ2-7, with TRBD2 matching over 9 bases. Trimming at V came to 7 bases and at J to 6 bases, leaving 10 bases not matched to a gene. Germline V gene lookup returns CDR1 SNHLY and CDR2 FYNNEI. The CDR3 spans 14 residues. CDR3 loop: CASIPISGSAEQYF. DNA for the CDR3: TGTGCCAGCATCCCCATTAGCGGGAGTGCCGAGCAGTACTTC. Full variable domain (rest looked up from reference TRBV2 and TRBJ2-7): EPEVTQTPSHQVTQMGQEVILRCVPISNHLYFYWYRQILGQKVEFLVSFYNNEISEKSEIFDDQFSVERPDGSNFTLKIRSTKLEDSAMYFCASIPISGSAEQYFGPGTRLTVT.

CDR3 sequence reads: CACGFSGANVLTF. The CDR3 coding sequence is TGTGCCTGTGGCTTTTCTGGGGCCAACGTCCTGACTTTC. J is TRBJ2-6 and V is TRBV30; D not certain. The CDR3 extends over 13 amino acids. Looked up from germline, CDR1 is GTSNPN and CDR2 is SVGIG (reference sequence). V lost 6 bases, J lost 1 base, and 7 bases lay in between. The entire variable domain, with the rest obtained from reference TRBV30 and TRBJ2-6, is as follows: SQTIHQWPATLVQPVGSPLSLECTVEGTSNPNLYWYRQAAGRGLQLLFYSVGIGQISSEVPQNLSASRPQDRQFILSSKKLLLSDSGFYLCACGFSGANVLTFGAGSRLTVL.

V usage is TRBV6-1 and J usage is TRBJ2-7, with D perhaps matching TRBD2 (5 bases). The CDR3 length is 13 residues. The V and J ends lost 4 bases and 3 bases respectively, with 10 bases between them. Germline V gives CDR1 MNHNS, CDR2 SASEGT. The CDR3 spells CASSGTWGYEQYF. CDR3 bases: TGTGCCAGCAGTGGGACTTGGGGCTACGAGCAGTACTTC.

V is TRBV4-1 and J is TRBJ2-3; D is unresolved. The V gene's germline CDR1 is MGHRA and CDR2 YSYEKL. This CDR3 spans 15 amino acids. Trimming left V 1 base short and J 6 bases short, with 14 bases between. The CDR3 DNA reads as TGCGCCAGCAGCCAAGGGTCTCTACAGAGGGATACGCAGTATTTT. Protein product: CASSQGSLQRDTQYF.

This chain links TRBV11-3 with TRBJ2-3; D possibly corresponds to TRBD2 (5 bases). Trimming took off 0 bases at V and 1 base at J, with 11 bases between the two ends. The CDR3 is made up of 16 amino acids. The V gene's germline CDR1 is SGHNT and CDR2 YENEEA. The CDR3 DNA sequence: TGTGCCAGCAGCTTAGATCTCCGGGAAGGCACAGATACGCAGTATTTT. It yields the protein CASSLDLREGTDTQYF.

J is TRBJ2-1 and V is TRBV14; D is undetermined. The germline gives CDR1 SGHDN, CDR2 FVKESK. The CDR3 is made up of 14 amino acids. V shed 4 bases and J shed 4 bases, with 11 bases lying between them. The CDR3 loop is CASSPGTVYNEQFF. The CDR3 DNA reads TGTGCCAGCAGCCCCGGTACCGTGTACAATGAGCAGTTCTTC.

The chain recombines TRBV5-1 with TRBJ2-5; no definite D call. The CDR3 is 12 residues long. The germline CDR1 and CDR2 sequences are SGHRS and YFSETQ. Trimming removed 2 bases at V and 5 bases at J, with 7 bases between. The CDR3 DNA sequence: TGCGCCAGCAGCTTAGAACATGAGACCCAGTACTTC. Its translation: CASSLEHETQYF.

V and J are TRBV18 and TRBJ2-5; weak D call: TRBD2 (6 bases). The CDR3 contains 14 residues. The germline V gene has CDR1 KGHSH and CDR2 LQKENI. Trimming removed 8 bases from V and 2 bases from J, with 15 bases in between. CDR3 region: CASLGGYLQETQYF. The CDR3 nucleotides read TGTGCCAGCCTCGGGGGTTACCTACAAGAGACCCAGTACTTC.

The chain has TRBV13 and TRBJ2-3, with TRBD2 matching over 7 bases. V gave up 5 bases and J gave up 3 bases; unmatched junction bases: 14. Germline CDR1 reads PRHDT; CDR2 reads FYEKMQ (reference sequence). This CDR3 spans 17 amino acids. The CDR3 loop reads CASSRKTRAGFTDTQYF. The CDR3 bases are TGTGCCAGCAGCCGGAAAACTAGAGCGGGATTTACAGATACGCAGTATTTT.

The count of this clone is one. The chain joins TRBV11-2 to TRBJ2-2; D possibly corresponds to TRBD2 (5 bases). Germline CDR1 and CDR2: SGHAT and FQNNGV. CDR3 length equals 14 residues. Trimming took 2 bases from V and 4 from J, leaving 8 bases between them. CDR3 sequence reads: CASSLRAGTGELFF. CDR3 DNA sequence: TGTGCCAGCAGCTTAAGGGCGGGCACCGGGGAGCTGTTTTTT.

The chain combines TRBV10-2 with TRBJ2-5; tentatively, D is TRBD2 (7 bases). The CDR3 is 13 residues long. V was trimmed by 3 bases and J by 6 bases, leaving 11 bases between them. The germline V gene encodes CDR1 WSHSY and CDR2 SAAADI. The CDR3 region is CASSDAGAQTQYF. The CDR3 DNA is TGCGCCAGCAGTGACGCGGGGGCGCAGACCCAGTACTTC.

DNA for the CDR3: TGTGCCAGCAGTTTGGACCGGGGTACTGGAAACACCATATATTTT. It codes for CASSLDRGTGNTIYF. The chain is built from TRBV28 and TRBJ1-3; D gene uncertain. The ends were cut back, 3 bases at V and 2 bases at J, with 11 bases in the middle. Germline assignment: CDR1 MDHEN and CDR2 SYDVKM. The CDR3 is 15 residues long.

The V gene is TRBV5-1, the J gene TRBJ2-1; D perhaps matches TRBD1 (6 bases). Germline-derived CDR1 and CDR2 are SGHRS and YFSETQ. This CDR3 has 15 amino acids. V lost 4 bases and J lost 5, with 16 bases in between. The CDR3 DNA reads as TGCGCCAGCAGCACCGGGACAAGTCTTAACAATGAGCAGTTCTTC. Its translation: CASSTGTSLNNEQFF.

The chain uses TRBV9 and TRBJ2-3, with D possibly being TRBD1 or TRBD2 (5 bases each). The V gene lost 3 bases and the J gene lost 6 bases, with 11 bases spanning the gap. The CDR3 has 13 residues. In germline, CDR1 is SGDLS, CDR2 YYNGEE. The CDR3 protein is CASSEGPHDTQYF. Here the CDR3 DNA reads TGTGCCAGCAGCGAGGGACCCCACGATACGCAGTATTTT.

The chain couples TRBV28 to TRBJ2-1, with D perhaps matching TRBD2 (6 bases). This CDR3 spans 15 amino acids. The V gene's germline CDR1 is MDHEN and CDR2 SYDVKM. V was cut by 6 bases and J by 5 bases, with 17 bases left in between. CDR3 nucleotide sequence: TGTGCCAGCAGCCGTCGCCTAGCGATACACAATGAGCAGTTCTTC. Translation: CASSRRLAIHNEQFF.

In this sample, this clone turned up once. The CDR3 sequence is CASSGTFEPPYNEQFF. The CDR3 DNA is TGTGCCAGCAGCGGGACTTTTGAACCACCGTACAATGAGCAGTTCTTC. The chain carries TRBV11-3 and TRBJ2-1; TRBD2 might be the D (6 bases). V was shortened by 5 bases and J by 4 bases, with 18 bases between the two germline ends. The CDR3 is 16 residues long. CDR1 and CDR2 (germline): SGHNT, YENEEA. Looking up the rest from reference TRBV11-3 and TRBJ2-1 gives the full variable domain: EAGVVQSPRYKIIEKKQPVAFWCNPISGHNTLYWYLQNLGQGPELLIRYENEEAVDDSQLPKDRFSAERLKGVDSTLKIQPAELGDSAVYLCASSGTFEPPYNEQFFGPGTRLTVL.

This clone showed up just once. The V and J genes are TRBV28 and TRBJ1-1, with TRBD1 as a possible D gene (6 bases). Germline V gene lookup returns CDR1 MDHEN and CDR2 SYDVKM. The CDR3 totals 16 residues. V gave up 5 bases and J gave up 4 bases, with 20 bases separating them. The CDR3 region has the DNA TGTGCCAGCAGTCCCCGAAGGGGGGAAGGGGGCACTGAAGCTTTCTTT. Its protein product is CASSPRRGEGGTEAFF.

The CDR3 sequence: CASSTQGGEQYF. CDR3 coding DNA: TGTGCCAGCAGCACACAGGGAGGCGAGCAGTACTTC. The chain joins TRBV7-9 to TRBJ2-7; D may be TRBD1 or TRBD2 (6 bases each). The V gene's germline CDR1 is SEHNR and CDR2 FQNEAQ (reference sequence). This CDR3 is 12 amino acids long. The ends were cut back, 5 bases at V and 6 bases at J, with 11 bases in the middle.

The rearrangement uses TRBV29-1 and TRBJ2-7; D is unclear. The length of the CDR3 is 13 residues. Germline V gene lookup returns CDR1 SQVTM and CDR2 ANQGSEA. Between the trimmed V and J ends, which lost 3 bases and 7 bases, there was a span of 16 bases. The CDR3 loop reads CSVDRRTNGEQYF. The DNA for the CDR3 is TGCAGCGTTGATCGACGTACGAACGGGGAGCAGTACTTC.

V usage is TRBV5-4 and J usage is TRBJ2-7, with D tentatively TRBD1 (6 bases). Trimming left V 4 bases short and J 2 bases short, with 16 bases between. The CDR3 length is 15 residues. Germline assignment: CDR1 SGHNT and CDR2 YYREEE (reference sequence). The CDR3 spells CASSPIGTSPYEQYF. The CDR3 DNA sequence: TGTGCCAGCAGCCCAATCGGGACATCGCCCTACGAGCAGTACTTC. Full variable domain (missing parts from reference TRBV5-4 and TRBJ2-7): ETGVTQSPTHLIKTRGQQVTLRCSSQSGHNTVSWYQQALGQGPQFIFQYYREEENGRGNFPPRFSGLQFPNYSSELNVNALELDDSALYLCASSPIGTSPYEQYFGPGTRLTVT.